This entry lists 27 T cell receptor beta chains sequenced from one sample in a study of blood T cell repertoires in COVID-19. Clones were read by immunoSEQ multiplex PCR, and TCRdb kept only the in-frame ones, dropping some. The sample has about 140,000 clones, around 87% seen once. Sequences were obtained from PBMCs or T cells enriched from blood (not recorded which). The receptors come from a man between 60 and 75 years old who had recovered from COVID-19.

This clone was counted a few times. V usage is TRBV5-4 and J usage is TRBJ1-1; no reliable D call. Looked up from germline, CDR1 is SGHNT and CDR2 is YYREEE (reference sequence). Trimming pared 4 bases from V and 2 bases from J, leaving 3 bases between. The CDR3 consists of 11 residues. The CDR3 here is CASSLNTEAFF. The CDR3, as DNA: TGTGCCAGCAGCCTCAACACTGAAGCTTTCTTT.

For the CDR3, the DNA is TGTGCCACCAGCAGAGGACCGACTACAGGGTCTGAGCAGTTCTTC. Translated: CATSRGPTTGSEQFF. The chain carries TRBV15 and TRBJ2-1, with D maybe TRBD1 (6 bases). Germline V CDR1 and CDR2: LNHNV, YYDKDF (reference sequence). V lost 1 base and J lost 9, with 16 bases in between. The CDR3 contains 15 residues. Complete variable domain (other parts from reference TRBV15 and TRBJ2-1): DAMVIQNPRYQVTQFGKPVTLSCSQTLNHNVMYWYQQKSSQAPKLLFHYYDKDFNNEADTPDNFQSRRPNTSFCFLDIRSPGLGDTAMYLCATSRGPTTGSEQFFGPGTRLTVL.

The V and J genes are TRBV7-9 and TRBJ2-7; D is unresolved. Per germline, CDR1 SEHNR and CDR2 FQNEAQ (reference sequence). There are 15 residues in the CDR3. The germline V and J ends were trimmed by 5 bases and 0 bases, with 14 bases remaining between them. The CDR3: CASSKASGFSYEQYF. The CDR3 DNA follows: TGTGCCAGCAGCAAGGCATCAGGATTCTCCTACGAGCAGTACTTC.

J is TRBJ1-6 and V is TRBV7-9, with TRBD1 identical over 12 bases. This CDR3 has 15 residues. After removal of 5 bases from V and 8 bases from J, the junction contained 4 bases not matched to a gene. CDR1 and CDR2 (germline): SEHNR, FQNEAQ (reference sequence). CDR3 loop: CASSPGQGAYSPLHF. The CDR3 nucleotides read TGTGCCAGCAGCCCGGGACAGGGGGCTTATTCACCCCTCCACTTT.

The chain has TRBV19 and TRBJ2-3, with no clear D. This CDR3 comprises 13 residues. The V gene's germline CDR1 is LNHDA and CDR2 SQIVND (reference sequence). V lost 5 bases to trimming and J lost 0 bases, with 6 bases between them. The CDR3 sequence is CASSFPSTDTQYF. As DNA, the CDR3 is TGTGCCAGTAGTTTCCCTAGCACAGATACGCAGTATTTT.

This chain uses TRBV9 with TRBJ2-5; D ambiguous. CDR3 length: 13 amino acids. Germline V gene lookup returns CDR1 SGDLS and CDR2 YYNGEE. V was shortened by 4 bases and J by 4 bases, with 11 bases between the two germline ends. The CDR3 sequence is CASSTRLGETQYF. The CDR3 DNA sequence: TGTGCCAGCAGCACCCGACTGGGAGAGACCCAGTACTTC.

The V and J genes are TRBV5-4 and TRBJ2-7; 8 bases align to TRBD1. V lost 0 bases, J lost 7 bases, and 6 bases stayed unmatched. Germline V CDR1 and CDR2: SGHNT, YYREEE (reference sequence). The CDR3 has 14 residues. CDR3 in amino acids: CASSLGQGMGEQYF. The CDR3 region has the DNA TGTGCCAGCAGCTTGGGACAGGGGATGGGGGAGCAGTACTTC.

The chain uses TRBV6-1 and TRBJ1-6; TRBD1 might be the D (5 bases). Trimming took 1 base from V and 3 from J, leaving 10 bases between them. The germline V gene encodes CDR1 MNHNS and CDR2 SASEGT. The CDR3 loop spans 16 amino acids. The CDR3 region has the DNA TGTGCCAGCAGTGAAGTAGGGGTGAACTATAATTCACCCCTCCACTTT. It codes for CASSEVGVNYNSPLHF.

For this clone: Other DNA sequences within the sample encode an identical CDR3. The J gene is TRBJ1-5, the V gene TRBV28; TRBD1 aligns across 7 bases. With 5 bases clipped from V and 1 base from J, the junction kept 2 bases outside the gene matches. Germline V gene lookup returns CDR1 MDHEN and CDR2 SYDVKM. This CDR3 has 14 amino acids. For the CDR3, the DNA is TGTGCCAGCAGTATACAGGGGAGCAATCAGCCCCAGCATTTT. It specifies CASSIQGSNQPQHF. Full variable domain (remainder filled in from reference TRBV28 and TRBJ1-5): DVKVTQSSRYLVKRTGEKVFLECVQDMDHENMFWYRQDPGLGLRLIYFSYDVKMKEKGDIPEGYSVSREKKERFSLILESASTNQTSMYLCASSIQGSNQPQHFGDGTRLSIL.

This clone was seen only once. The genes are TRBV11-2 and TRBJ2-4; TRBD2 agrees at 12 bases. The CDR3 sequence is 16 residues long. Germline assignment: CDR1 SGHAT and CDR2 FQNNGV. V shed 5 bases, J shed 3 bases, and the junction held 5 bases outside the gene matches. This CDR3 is CASSLSSGGGKNIQYF. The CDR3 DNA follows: TGTGCCAGCAGCCTGTCTAGCGGGGGGGGCAAAAACATTCAGTACTTC.

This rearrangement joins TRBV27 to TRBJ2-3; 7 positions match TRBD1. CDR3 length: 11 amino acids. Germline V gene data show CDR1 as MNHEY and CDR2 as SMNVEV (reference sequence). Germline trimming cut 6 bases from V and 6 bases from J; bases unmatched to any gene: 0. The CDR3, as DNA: TGTGCCAGCAGGACAGGGGATACGCAGTATTTT. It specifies CASRTGDTQYF.

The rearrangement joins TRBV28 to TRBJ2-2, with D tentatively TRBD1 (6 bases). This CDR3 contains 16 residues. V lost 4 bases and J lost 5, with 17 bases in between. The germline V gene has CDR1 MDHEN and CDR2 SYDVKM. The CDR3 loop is CASSYILRGFTGELFF. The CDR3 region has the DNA TGTGCCAGCAGTTACATACTTAGGGGGTTTACCGGGGAGCTGTTTTTT.

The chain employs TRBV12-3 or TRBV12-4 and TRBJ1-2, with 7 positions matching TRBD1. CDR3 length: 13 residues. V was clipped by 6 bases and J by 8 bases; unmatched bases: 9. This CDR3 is CASRRGTVSGYTF. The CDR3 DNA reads TGTGCCAGCAGACGAGGGACAGTATCAGGCTACACCTTC.

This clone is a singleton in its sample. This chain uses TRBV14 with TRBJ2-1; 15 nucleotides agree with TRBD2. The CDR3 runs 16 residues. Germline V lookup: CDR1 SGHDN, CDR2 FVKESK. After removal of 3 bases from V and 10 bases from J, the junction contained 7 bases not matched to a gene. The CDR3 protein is CASSQRTSGGAWEQFF. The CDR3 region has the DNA TGTGCCAGCAGCCAGAGGACTAGCGGGGGGGCCTGGGAGCAGTTCTTC.

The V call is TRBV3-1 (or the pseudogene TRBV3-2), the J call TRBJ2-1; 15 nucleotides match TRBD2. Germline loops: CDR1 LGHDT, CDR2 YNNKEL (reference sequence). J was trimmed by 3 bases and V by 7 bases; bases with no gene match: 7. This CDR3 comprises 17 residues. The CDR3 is CASKPGTSGRRYNEQFF. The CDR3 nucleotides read TGTGCCAGCAAACCCGGGACTAGCGGGAGGCGCTACAATGAGCAGTTCTTC.

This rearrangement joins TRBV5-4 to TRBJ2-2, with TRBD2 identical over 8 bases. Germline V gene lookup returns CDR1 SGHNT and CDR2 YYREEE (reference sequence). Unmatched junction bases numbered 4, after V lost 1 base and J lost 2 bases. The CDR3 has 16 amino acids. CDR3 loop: CASSLPSGYNTGELFF. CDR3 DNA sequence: TGTGCCAGCAGCTTGCCTAGCGGGTATAACACCGGGGAGCTGTTTTTT.

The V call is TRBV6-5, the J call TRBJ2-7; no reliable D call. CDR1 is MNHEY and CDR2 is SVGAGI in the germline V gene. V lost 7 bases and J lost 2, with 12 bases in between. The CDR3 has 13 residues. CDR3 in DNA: TGTGCCAGCAACCCGGTCGACACCTACGAGCAGTACTTC. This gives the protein CASNPVDTYEQYF.

The DNA of the CDR3 is TGTGCCAGCAGCTTAGACACTTACACTGAAGCTTTCTTT. Translating it yields CASSLDTYTEAFF. V usage is TRBV11-3 and J usage is TRBJ1-1, with unresolved D. The germline V gene encodes CDR1 SGHNT and CDR2 YENEEA. The germline V and J ends were trimmed by 0 bases and 3 bases, with 5 bases remaining between them. This CDR3 has 13 residues.

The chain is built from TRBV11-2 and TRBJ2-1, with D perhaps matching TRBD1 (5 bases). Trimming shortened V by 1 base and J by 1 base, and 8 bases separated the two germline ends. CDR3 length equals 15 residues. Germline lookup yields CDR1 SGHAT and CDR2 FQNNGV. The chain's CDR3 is CASSLGRQSYNEQFF. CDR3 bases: TGTGCCAGCAGCTTAGGACGACAGTCCTACAATGAGCAGTTCTTC.

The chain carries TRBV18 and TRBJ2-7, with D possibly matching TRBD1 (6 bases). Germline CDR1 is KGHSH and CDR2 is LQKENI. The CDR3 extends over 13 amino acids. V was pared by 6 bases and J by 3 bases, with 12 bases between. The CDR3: CASSRQVDYEQYF. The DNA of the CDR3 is TGTGCCAGCTCCCGACAGGTAGACTACGAGCAGTACTTC.

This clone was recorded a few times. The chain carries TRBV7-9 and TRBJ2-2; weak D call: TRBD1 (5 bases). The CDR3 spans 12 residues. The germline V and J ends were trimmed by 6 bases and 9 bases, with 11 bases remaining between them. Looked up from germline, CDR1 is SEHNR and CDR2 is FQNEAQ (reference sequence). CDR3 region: CASSIQGWELFF. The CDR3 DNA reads TGTGCCAGCAGTATTCAGGGATGGGAGCTGTTTTTT.

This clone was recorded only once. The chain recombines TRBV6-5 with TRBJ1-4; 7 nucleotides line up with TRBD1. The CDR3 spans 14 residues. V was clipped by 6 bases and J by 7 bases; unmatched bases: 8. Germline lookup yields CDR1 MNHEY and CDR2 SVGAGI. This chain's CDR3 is CASSVDRVTEKLFF. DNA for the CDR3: TGTGCCAGCAGCGTTGACAGGGTCACTGAAAAACTGTTTTTT.

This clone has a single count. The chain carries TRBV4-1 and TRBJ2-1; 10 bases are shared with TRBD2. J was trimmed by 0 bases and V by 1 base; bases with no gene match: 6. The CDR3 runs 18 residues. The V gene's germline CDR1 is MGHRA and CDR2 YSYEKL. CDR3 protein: CASSQAHPSGSSYNEQFF. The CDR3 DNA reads TGCGCCAGCAGCCAAGCCCACCCTAGCGGGAGCTCCTACAATGAGCAGTTCTTC.

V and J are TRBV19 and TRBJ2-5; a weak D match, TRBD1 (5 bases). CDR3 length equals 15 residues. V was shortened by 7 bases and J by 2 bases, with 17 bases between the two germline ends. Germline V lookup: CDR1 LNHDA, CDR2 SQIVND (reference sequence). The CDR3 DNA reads TGTGCCAGTACCCCAAACCGACAGATTCAAGAGACCCAGTACTTC. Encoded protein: CASTPNRQIQETQYF. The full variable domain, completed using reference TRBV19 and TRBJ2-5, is DGGITQSPKYLFRKEGQNVTLSCEQNLNHDAMYWYRQDPGQGLRLIYYSQIVNDFQKGDIAEGYSVSREKKESFPLTVTSAQKNPTAFYLCASTPNRQIQETQYFGPGTRLLVL.

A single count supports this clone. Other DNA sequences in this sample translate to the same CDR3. The CDR3 protein is CASSSPGLAGYEQYF. CDR3 DNA sequence: TGTGCCAGCAGTAGCCCGGGACTAGCGGGTTACGAGCAGTACTTC. The chain combines TRBV6-5 with TRBJ2-7; 12 positions agree with TRBD2. The CDR3 has 15 residues. V shed 5 bases and J 4 bases; nucleotides not matched to a gene: 6. Germline V gene data show CDR1 as MNHEY and CDR2 as SVGAGI.

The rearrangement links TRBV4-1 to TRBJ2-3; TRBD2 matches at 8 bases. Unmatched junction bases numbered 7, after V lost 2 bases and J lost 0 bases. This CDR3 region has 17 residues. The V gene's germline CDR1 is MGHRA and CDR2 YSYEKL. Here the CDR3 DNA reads TGCGCCAGCAGCCAACTTCTAACGGGGGGGAGCACAGATACGCAGTATTTT. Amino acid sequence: CASSQLLTGGSTDTQYF.

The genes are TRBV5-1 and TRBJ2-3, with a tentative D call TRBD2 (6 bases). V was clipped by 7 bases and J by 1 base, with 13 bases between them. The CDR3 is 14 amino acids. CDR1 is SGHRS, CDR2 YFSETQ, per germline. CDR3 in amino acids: CASHDPGGTDTQYF. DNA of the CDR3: TGCGCCAGCCACGACCCGGGGGGCACAGATACGCAGTATTTT. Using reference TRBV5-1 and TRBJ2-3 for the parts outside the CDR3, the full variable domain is KAGVTQTPRYLIKTRGQQVTLSCSPISGHRSVSWYQQTPGQGLQFLFEYFSETQRNKGNFPGRFSGRQFSNSRSEMNVSTLELGDSALYLCASHDPGGTDTQYFGPGTRLTVL.